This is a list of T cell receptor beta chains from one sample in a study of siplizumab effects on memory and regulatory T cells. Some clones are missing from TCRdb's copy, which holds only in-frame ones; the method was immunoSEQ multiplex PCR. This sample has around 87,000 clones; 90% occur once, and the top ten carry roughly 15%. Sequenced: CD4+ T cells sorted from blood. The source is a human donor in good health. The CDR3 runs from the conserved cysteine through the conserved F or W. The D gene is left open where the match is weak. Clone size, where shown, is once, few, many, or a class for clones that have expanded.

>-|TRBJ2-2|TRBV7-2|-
TGTGCCAGCAGCTTAATGCGGGGGAACACCGGGGAGCTGTTTTTT
CASSLMRGNTGELFF
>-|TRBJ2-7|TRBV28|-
TGTGCCAGCAGTTCGGGCTTCGAGTACTTC
CASSSGFEYF
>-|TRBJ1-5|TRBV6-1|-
TGTGCCAGCAATAGTCAGCCCCAGCATTTT
CASNSQPQHF
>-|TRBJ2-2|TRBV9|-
TGTGCCAGCAGCGTTAGGGGGAATTCCGGGGAGCTGTTTTTT
CASSVRGNSGELFF
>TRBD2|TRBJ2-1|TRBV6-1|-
TGTGCCAGCAGCGAAGGGACGGGAGGTCCCTACAATGAGCAGTTCTTC
CASSEGTGGPYNEQFF
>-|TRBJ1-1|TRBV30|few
TGTGCCTGGAGTGTCTTGGGAATAGCTTTCTTT
CAWSVLGIAFF
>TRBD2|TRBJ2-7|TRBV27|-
TGTGCCAGCAGGGCTAGCGGGAGCGGGTACGAGCAGTACTTC
CASRASGSGYEQYF
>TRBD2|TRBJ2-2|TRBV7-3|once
TGTGCCAGCAGCTCAACCCGGACTAGCGGGAGTCGGGGGGAGCTGTTTTTT
CASSSTRTSGSRGELFF
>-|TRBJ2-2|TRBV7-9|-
TGTGCCAGCAGCTTATTTCCGCACACCGGGGAGCTGTTTTTT
CASSLFPHTGELFF
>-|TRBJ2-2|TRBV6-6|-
TGTGCCAGCAGTCAGGGAATCGGGGAGCTGTTTTTT
CASSQGIGELFF
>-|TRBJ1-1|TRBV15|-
TGTGCCACCAGCAGAGTGGGGGGCCTGAACACTGAAGCTTTCTTT
CATSRVGGLNTEAFF
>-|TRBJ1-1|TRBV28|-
TGTGCCAGCAGTTTATGGGGAGGCCTACGTGAAGCTTTCTTT
CASSLWGGLREAFF
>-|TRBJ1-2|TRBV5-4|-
TGTGCCAGCAGCTTGCCCCCAAACTATGGCTACACCTTC
CASSLPPNYGYTF
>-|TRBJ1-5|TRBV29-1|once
TGCAGCGCCAAACTTGGGGATCAGCCCCAGCATTTT
CSAKLGDQPQHF
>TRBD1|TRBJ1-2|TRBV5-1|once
TGCGCCAGCAGCTTGGCCCGAGGGGACAGCAACTATGGCTACACCTTC
CASSLARGDSNYGYTF
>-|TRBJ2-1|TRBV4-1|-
TGCGCCAGCAGCCAAAACTCGGGGAACTACTACAATGAGCAGTTCTTC
CASSQNSGNYYNEQFF
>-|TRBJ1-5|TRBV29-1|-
TGCAGCGTGGGCATCAGCAGCAATCAGCCCCAGCATTTT
CSVGISSNQPQHF
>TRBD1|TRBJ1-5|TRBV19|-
TGTGCCAGTAGGTCGGGACAGGGCAATCAGCCCCAGCATTTT
CASRSGQGNQPQHF
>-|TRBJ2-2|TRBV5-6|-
TGTGCCAGCAGCGTTCCGGGGATAGCGCGCACCGGGGAGCTGTTTTTT
CASSVPGIARTGELFF
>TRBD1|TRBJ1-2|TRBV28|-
TGTGCCAGCAGTGTCCGACAGGGATTGGATGGCTACACCTTC
CASSVRQGLDGYTF
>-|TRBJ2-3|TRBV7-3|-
TGTGCCAGCAGCTTAACAGTCGGAGGCACCACCACAGATACGCAGTATTTT
CASSLTVGGTTTDTQYF
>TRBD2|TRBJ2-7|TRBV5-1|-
TGCGCCAGCAGCCCATCCGGGACTAGTGCGAACGAGCAGTACTTC
CASSPSGTSANEQYF
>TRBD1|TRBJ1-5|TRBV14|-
TGTGCCAGCAGCGCAATTACAGGGGGCGGACGGCAGCCCCAGCATTTT
CASSAITGGGRQPQHF
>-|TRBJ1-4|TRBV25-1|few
TGTGCCAGCAGAGGGCCTAATGAAAAACTGTTTTTT
CASRGPNEKLFF
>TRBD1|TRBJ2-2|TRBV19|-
TGTGCCGGTAGTACGCAGGGGGCCGGCGGGGAGCTGTTTTTT
CAGSTQGAGGELFF
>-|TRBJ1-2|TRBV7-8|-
TGTGCCAGCAGCCACGGTGGTGAGTTGAACTATGGCTACACCTTC
CASSHGGELNYGYTF
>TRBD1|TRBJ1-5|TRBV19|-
TGTGCCAGTAACAAACAACAGGGGAGGCTAAGTCAGCCCCAGCATTTT
CASNKQQGRLSQPQHF